This TCR beta chain was identified in a study of long-term antiretroviral therapy in people with HIV. At survey level, the immunoSEQ assay was run in its v3.0 version. Using immunoSEQ multiplex PCR, the repertoire was profiled, and TCRdb retains in-frame clones only, with some absent. The repertoire has some 30,000 clones, about 94% of them found once; the top ten carry about 2.5%. The source is a man aged 45 to 65 with HIV. This material consisted of unsorted PBMCs, taken 7.4 years after starting antiretroviral therapy.

CDR3 sequence (DNA): TGCGCCAGCAGTGAGTCGTCACTAGCGGGGTTTGAGCAGTTCTTC. Protein sequence: CASSESSLAGFEQFF. The chain carries TRBV10-1 and TRBJ2-1, with TRBD2 identical over 10 bases. The ends lost 0 bases at V and 9 bases at J; junction bases unmatched: 5. There are 15 residues in the CDR3. Per germline, CDR1 WNHNN and CDR2 SYGVQD (reference sequence).